Below are 4 T cell receptor beta chains sequenced from a single sample in a study of T-cell reconstitution after alpha-beta-depleted transplantation in children. Construction of the TCRbeta library involved unique molecular identifiers. TCRdb recomputed calls from the PCR reads with MiXCR, one row per CDR3 protein. The repertoire includes around 76,000 distinct CDR3 sequences, around a sixth of them detected once, and about 54% sits in the top ten. This specimen was PBMCs, mostly from graft donor cells, taken 360 days after TCRalphabeta/CD19-depleted stem cell transplant. The receptors come from a male patient aged 2-15 years who had a stem cell transplant for acute lymphoblastic leukemia, so the T cells may come from the graft donor.

This clonotype was seen repeatedly, ten times or more. This chain links TRBV10-2 with TRBJ1-5; D is ambiguous. Per the germline V gene, CDR1 is WSHSY and CDR2 is SAAADI. The CDR3 is 13 amino acids. The ends were cut back, 1 base at V and 6 bases at J, with 7 bases in the middle. This CDR3 is CASSEYGPQPQHF. The CDR3 bases are TGCGCCAGCAGTGAGTACGGCCCTCAGCCCCAGCATTTT.

This chain joins TRBV6-2 or TRBV6-3 and TRBJ1-1, with D maybe TRBD1 (5 bases). The V gene's germline CDR1 is MNHEY and CDR2 SVGEGT. V was trimmed by 2 bases and J by 3 bases, leaving 10 bases between them. The CDR3 totals 14 residues. The chain's CDR3 is CASSYLDRDTEAFF. DNA for the CDR3: TGTGCCAGCAGTTACCTTGACAGAGACACTGAAGCTTTCTTT.

This chain joins TRBV12-3 or TRBV12-4 and TRBJ2-3; possible D gene TRBD2, 5 bases. The CDR3 length is 16 residues. V gave up 7 bases and J gave up 5 bases, with 22 bases separating them. The CDR3 bases are TGTGCCAGCACCCTTGGAGGACGGGTGCACAAAGATACGCAGTATTTT. Translated: CASTLGGRVHKDTQYF.

This clonotype was picked up a small number of times. The CDR3 DNA is TGTGCCAGCAGCTTACTGACCGGAGGGTATGAGCAGTTCTTC. This encodes CASSLLTGGYEQFF. V is TRBV9 and J is TRBJ2-1; maybe TRBD2 (6 bases). Germline values: CDR1 SGDLS, CDR2 YYNGEE. Trimming cost V 4 bases and J 8 bases, with 16 bases left between them. The CDR3 covers 14 residues.